This T cell receptor (beta chain) was captured in a study of blood T cell repertoires in COVID-19. Measured with immunoSEQ multiplex PCR; TCRdb has only the in-frame clones, and not every one. The sample records over 70,000 clones, 65% to 85% being singletons. Trimming left V 3 bases short and J 5 bases short, with 17 bases between. CDR1 and CDR2 from the germline V gene are SGHNT and YENEEA. CDR3 length: 16 residues. The genes are TRBV11-3 and TRBJ1-3; D may be TRBD1 (6 bases). The sequence derives from a human donor in a cohort sampled during active COVID-19. Sequencing used peripheral blood. The CDR3 DNA reads TGTGCCAGCAGCTTGCAGGACAGAGCTCACAGAAACACCATATATTTT. Translated, it gives CASSLQDRAHRNTIYF.